This T cell receptor (beta chain) was captured by sequencing in a study of molecular identifiers for immune sequencing clone quantification. This clonotype was counted many times. The germline gives CDR1 SGDLS, CDR2 YYNGEE. The CDR3 covers 16 residues. The V and J ends lost 4 bases and 0 bases respectively, with 15 bases between them. Each CDR3 protein is one row after TCRdb ran MiXCR on the PCR reads. Of around 470,000 distinct CDR3 sequences detected, around 23% appear once; the ten largest clones hold under 0.85%. This clonotype originated in a human donor in good health. Some libraries in this study had Jurkat cell RNA spiked in. The sequencing sample was made of naive CD8+ T cells from blood, with Jurkat cell RNA spiked in. Subset specified: FACS-sorted CD8+CD4-CCR7+CD45RA+ naive T cells. The chain carries TRBV9 and TRBJ2-3; TRBD2 might be the D (5 bases). CDR3 residues: CASSRGSRSSTDTQYF. The CDR3 DNA sequence: TGTGCCAGCAGCCGAGGGTCCAGATCTAGCACAGATACGCAGTATTTT.